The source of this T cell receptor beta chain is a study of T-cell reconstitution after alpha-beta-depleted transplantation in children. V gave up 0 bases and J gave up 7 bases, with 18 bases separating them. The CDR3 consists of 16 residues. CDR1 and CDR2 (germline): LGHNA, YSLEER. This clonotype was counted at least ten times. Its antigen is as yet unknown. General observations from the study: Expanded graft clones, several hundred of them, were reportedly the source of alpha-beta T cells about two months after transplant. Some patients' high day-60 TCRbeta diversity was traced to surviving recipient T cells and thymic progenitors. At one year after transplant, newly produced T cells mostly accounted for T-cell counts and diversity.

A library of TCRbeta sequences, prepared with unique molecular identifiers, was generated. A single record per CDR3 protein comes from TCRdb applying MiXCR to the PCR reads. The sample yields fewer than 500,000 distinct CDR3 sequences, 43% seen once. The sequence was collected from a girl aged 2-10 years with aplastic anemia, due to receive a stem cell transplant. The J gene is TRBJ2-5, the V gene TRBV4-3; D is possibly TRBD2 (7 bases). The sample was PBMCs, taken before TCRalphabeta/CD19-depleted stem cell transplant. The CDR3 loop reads CASSQDLRARGGTQYF. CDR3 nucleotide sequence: TGCGCCAGCAGCCAAGATCTCCGGGCTAGGGGGGGGACCCAGTACTTC.